Below are 7 T cell receptor beta chains sequenced from a single sample in a study of T cell responses to AZD1222 COVID-19 vaccine. The repertoire was sequenced with immunoSEQ multiplex PCR; TCRdb's copy has only in-frame clones and lacks some. This table has about 68,000 clones, 75% to 90% appearing once. Sequencing was performed on peripheral blood, taken on day 0 of AZD1222 vaccination. These receptors all stem from an adult in good health.

The J gene is TRBJ2-5, the V gene TRBV5-1; D possibly corresponds to TRBD2 (6 bases). The CDR3 consists of 16 residues. CDR1 and CDR2 from the germline V gene are SGHRS and YFSETQ. Deletions cut 3 bases from V and 0 bases from J, with 15 bases between. The CDR3: CASSSSSRGNQETQYF. Here the CDR3 DNA reads TGCGCCAGCAGCTCCTCCTCCCGGGGGAACCAAGAGACCCAGTACTTC.

V gene TRBV5-1 combines with J gene TRBJ2-3; 10 nucleotides align to TRBD2. The J segment lost 2 bases and the V segment lost 6 bases, leaving 9 bases of the junction unmatched. Per the germline V gene, CDR1 is SGHRS and CDR2 is YFSETQ. The CDR3 contains 16 residues. CDR3 residues: CASNSGSGGYTDTQYF. The CDR3 nucleotides read TGCGCCAGCAATAGTGGTAGCGGGGGGTACACAGATACGCAGTATTTT.

The chain has TRBV28 and TRBJ2-7; the D gene is possibly TRBD2 (5 bases). This CDR3 has 13 residues. Germline CDR1 MDHEN, CDR2 SYDVKM. V was cut by 3 bases and J by 1 base, with 7 bases left in between. CDR3 in DNA: TGTGCCAGCAGTTTCGGACTGTCCTACGAGCAGTACTTC. Its protein is CASSFGLSYEQYF.

This chain uses TRBV3-1 (or the pseudogene TRBV3-2) with TRBJ2-3; 7 bases line up with TRBD1. V was clipped by 4 bases and J by 3 bases; unmatched bases: 4. The length of the CDR3 is 14 residues. CDR1 and CDR2 (germline): LGHDT, YNNKEL (reference sequence). For the CDR3, the DNA is TGTGCCAGCAGCCGGTCGGACAGGACAGATACGCAGTATTTT. The encoded protein is CASSRSDRTDTQYF.

The rearrangement uses TRBV19 and TRBJ1-1; D gene uncertain. Trimming cost V 1 base and J 2 bases, with 8 bases left between them. Germline CDR1 and CDR2: LNHDA and SQIVND (reference sequence). This CDR3 is built from 14 residues. CDR3 nucleotide sequence: TGTGCCAGTAGTATAGGCCAGTTTAACACTGAAGCTTTCTTT. Translated, it gives CASSIGQFNTEAFF. The variable domain in full, completed from reference TRBV19 and TRBJ1-1, reads DGGITQSPKYLFRKEGQNVTLSCEQNLNHDAMYWYRQDPGQGLRLIYYSQIVNDFQKGDIAEGYSVSREKKESFPLTVTSAQKNPTAFYLCASSIGQFNTEAFFGQGTRLTVV.

This clone occurred a few times. The chain uses TRBV2 and TRBJ2-3, with TRBD1 matching over 8 bases. The CDR3 has 15 amino acids. The germline V gene has CDR1 SNHLY and CDR2 FYNNEI. J gave up 4 bases and V 7 bases, and 10 bases lay outside the gene matches. CDR3 residues: CASKSWTGSSDTQYF. Written as DNA, the CDR3 is TGTGCCAGCAAATCCTGGACAGGGTCCTCAGATACGCAGTATTTT.

The rearrangement uses TRBV25-1 and TRBJ1-4; D uncertain. With 0 bases removed from V and 5 bases from J, the gap between germline ends came to 13 bases. CDR3 size: 16 residues. Germline V gene sequence: CDR1 MGHDK, CDR2 SYGVNS. The CDR3, as DNA: TGTGCCAGCAGTGAATATCTGGGCAGTGAGAATGAAAAACTGTTTTTT. It yields the protein CASSEYLGSENEKLFF.